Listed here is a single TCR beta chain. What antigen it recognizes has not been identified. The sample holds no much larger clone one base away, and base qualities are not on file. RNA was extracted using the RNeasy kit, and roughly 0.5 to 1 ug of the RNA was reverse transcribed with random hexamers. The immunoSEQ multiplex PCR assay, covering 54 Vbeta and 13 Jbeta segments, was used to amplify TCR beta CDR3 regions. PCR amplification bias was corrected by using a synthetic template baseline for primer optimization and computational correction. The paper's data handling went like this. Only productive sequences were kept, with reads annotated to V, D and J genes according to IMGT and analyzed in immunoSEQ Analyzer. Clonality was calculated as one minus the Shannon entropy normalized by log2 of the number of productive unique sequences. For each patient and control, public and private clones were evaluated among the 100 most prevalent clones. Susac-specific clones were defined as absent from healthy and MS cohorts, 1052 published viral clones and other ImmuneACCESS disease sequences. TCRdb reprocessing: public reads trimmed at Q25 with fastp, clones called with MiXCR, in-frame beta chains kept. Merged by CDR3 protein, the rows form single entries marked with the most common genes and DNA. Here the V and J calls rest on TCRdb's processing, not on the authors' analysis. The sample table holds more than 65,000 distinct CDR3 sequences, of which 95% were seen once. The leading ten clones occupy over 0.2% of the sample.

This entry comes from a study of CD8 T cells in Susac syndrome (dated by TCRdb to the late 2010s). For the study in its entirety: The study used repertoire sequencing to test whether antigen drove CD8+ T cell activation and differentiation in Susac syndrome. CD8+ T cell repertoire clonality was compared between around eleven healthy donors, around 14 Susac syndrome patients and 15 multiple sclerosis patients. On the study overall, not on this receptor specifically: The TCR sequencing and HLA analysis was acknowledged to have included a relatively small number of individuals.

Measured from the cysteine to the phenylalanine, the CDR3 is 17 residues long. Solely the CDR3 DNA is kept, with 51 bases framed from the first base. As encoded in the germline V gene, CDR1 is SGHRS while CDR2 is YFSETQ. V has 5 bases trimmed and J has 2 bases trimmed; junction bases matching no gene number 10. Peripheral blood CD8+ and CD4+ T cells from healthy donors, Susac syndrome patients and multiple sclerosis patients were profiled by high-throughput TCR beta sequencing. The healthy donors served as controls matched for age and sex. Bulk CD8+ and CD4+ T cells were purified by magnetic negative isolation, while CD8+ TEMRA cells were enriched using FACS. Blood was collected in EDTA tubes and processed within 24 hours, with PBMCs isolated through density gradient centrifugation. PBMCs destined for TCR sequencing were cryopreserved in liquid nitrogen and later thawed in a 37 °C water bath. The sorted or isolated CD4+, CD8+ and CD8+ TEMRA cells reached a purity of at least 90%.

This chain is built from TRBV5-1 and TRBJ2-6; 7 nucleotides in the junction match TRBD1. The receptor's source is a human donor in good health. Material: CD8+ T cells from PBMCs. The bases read TGCGCCAGCAGACCCCCAGGGGGTGCAGCTGGGGCCAACGTCCTGACTTTC. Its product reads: CASRPPGGAAGANVLTF.